This T cell receptor (beta chain) was captured in a study of blood T cell repertoires in COVID-19. Profiled with immunoSEQ multiplex PCR; TCRdb holds only in-frame clones, not every one. This sample has some 55,000 clones; around nine tenths occur once, and the top ten carry more than 3%. V dropped 5 bases and J dropped 8; count of bases not matched to a gene: 13. Per the germline V gene, CDR1 is MNHNY and CDR2 is SVGAGI (reference sequence). The CDR3 is 17 amino acids. Material: peripheral blood. This clonotype originated in a human donor in a cohort sampled during active COVID-19. The chain couples TRBV6-6 to TRBJ2-1; TRBD1 matches 12 bases. The CDR3 DNA sequence: TGTGCCAGCAGTCCTCAATCCGGGACAGGGGGCAGGGATGAGCAGTTCTTC. It yields the protein CASSPQSGTGGRDEQFF.